The 25 T cell receptor beta chains in this list originate from one sample, sequenced in a study of OX40 agonist ivuxolimab in advanced cancers. Sequenced by immunoSEQ multiplex PCR; TCRdb stores in-frame clones only, minus some. The sample records roughly 56,000 clones, more than 70% being singletons. The sample in question was CD4+ or CD8+ T cells sorted from blood, obtained in a trial of the OX40 agonist ivuxolimab. These receptors all come from an adult with an advanced solid tumor such as melanoma, head and neck, liver or kidney cancer.

V usage is TRBV28 and J usage is TRBJ1-1, with D possibly TRBD1 on 5 matching bases. This CDR3 has 14 amino acids. V dropped 3 bases and J dropped 4 bases, with 12 bases sitting between them. Germline V gives CDR1 MDHEN, CDR2 SYDVKM. The CDR3 region is CASSLGGSGTEAFF. In nucleotides, the CDR3 is TGTGCCAGCAGTTTGGGGGGGTCCGGCACTGAAGCTTTCTTT.

The V gene is TRBV29-1, the J gene TRBJ1-5; no firm D call. Germline CDR1 reads SQVTM; CDR2 reads ANQGSEA. With 5 bases removed from V and 5 bases from J, the gap between germline ends came to 13 bases. The CDR3 is made up of 13 amino acids. In DNA, the CDR3 is TGCAGCGTTCGAGACACCATATATCAGCCCCAGCATTTT. It encodes CSVRDTIYQPQHF.

The gene calls are TRBV30 and TRBJ2-5; D is unclear. The germline gives CDR1 GTSNPN, CDR2 SVGIG (reference sequence). The CDR3 is made up of 12 amino acids. The V and J ends lost 1 base and 7 bases respectively, with 10 bases between them. The CDR3 DNA is TGTGCCTGGAGTGCGACACCGGGGACCCAGTACTTC. Translating gives CAWSATPGTQYF.

The chain couples TRBV7-3 to TRBJ1-6; D is possibly TRBD1 (5 bases). Germline CDR1 is SGHTA and CDR2 is FQGTGA. This CDR3 has 14 residues. V shed 2 bases and J shed 7 bases, with 9 bases lying between them. CDR3 bases: TGTGCCAGCAGCTTAGGGGCAATGAATTCACCCCTCCACTTT. This translates into CASSLGAMNSPLHF.

Here the CDR3 reads CASSLRGDTDTQYF. As DNA, the CDR3 is TGCGCCAGCAGCTTGAGGGGGGACACAGATACGCAGTATTTT. The V gene is TRBV5-1, the J gene TRBJ2-3; D could derive from TRBD1 or TRBD2 (6 bases each). The CDR3 loop spans 14 amino acids. V gave up 1 base and J gave up 2 bases, with 8 bases separating them. Germline loops: CDR1 SGHRS, CDR2 YFSETQ.

The rearrangement links TRBV5-4 to TRBJ2-1; D possibly corresponds to TRBD1 (5 bases). CDR1 is SGHNT, CDR2 YYREEE, per germline (reference sequence). CDR3 size: 17 residues. The ends were cut back, 3 bases at V and 2 bases at J, with 18 bases in the middle. The CDR3 loop is CASSSDSRAIAYNEQFF. The CDR3 bases are TGTGCCAGCAGCTCCGACAGTCGGGCGATAGCCTACAATGAGCAGTTCTTC. Variable domain in full (rest from reference TRBV5-4 and TRBJ2-1): ETGVTQSPTHLIKTRGQQVTLRCSSQSGHNTVSWYQQALGQGPQFIFQYYREEENGRGNFPPRFSGLQFPNYSSELNVNALELDDSALYLCASSSDSRAIAYNEQFFGPGTRLTVL.

The V gene is TRBV7-2, the J gene TRBJ2-6; tentatively, D is TRBD2 (6 bases). Trimming took off 6 bases at V and 4 bases at J, with 19 bases between the two ends. In germline, CDR1 is SGHTA, CDR2 FQGNSA. The CDR3 runs 17 residues. CDR3 nucleotides: TGTGCCAGCAGTTATACTATGGGGGGATCAGGGGCCAACGTCCTGACTTTC. Amino acids: CASSYTMGGSGANVLTF.

The chain joins TRBV11-2 to TRBJ2-7; D may be TRBD2 (7 bases). Germline CDR1 reads SGHAT; CDR2 reads FQNNGV. CDR3 length: 17 amino acids. The germline V and J ends were trimmed by 2 bases and 0 bases, with 17 bases remaining between them. This chain's CDR3 is CASSLYGAGAGSYEQYF. DNA of the CDR3: TGTGCCAGCAGCTTATATGGGGCGGGGGCCGGCTCCTACGAGCAGTACTTC.

The chain is built from TRBV7-6 and TRBJ2-7; no clear D. V lost 1 base to trimming and J lost 0 bases, with 7 bases between them. This CDR3 has 14 residues. CDR1 and CDR2 (germline): SGHVS, FNYEAQ. DNA for the CDR3: TGTGCCAGCAGCTTAGACGTGGTCTCCTACGAGCAGTACTTC. Its translation is CASSLDVVSYEQYF.

The rearrangement links TRBV9 to TRBJ1-1; the match to TRBD1 covers 8 bases. The CDR3 is made up of 17 amino acids. Germline lookup yields CDR1 SGDLS and CDR2 YYNGEE. V shed 3 bases and J 4 bases; nucleotides not matched to a gene: 14. DNA of the CDR3: TGTGCCAGCAGCGCCCTTACAGGACAGGGTAGTACCACTGAAGCTTTCTTT. Translation gives CASSALTGQGSTTEAFF.

This clone was recorded only once. The chain recombines TRBV15 with TRBJ2-7; D unclear. The CDR3 sequence is 14 residues long. Germline CDR1 and CDR2: LNHNV and YYDKDF (reference sequence). V gave up 1 base and J gave up 5 bases, with 12 bases separating them. The CDR3 sequence: CATSRGNSPDEQYF. CDR3 nucleotide sequence: TGTGCCACCAGCAGAGGGAATAGCCCGGACGAGCAGTACTTC.

The chain combines TRBV6-6 with TRBJ1-3; D ambiguous. There are 13 residues in the CDR3. Trimming removed 6 bases at V and 4 bases at J, with 10 bases between. Germline assignment: CDR1 MNHNY and CDR2 SVGAGI (reference sequence). The chain's CDR3 is CASSKSQGNTIYF. Here the CDR3 DNA reads TGTGCCAGCAGCAAATCTCAGGGAAACACCATATATTTT.

The V gene is TRBV4-2, the J gene TRBJ2-5; 7 bases fit TRBD2. Germline V lookup: CDR1 LGHNA, CDR2 YNFKEQ. After removal of 4 bases from V and 4 bases from J, the junction contained 15 bases not matched to a gene. This CDR3 has 17 residues. This CDR3 is CASSPRAGPSGGETQYF. Here the CDR3 DNA reads TGTGCCAGCAGCCCGAGAGCGGGGCCATCGGGAGGAGAGACCCAGTACTTC.

The chain combines TRBV6-5 with TRBJ2-7; TRBD1 agrees at 9 bases. The CDR3 runs 14 residues. Trimming took 7 bases from V and 2 from J; bases not matched to a gene: 6. Germline CDR1 and CDR2: MNHEY and SVGAGI. This chain's CDR3 is CASTPGQGAYEQYF. The CDR3 DNA is TGTGCCAGCACCCCGGGACAGGGAGCCTACGAGCAGTACTTC.

The rearrangement uses TRBV19 and TRBJ2-7; no clear D. CDR1 is LNHDA and CDR2 is SQIVND in the germline V gene (reference sequence). This CDR3 comprises 14 residues. Trimming took 5 bases from V and 0 from J, leaving 11 bases between them. The CDR3 coding sequence is TGTGCCAGTAGTGATGAGCTATCCTCCTACGAGCAGTACTTC. Translated: CASSDELSSYEQYF.

CDR3 protein: CAISRQGQETQYF. In DNA, the CDR3 is TGTGCCATCAGTCGACAGGGTCAAGAGACCCAGTACTTC. The genes are TRBV10-3 and TRBJ2-5; 7 bases agree with TRBD1. V dropped 5 bases and J dropped 2; count of bases not matched to a gene: 2. The CDR3 runs 13 residues. The germline gives CDR1 ENHRY, CDR2 SYGVKD.

This clone has just one count. This sequence joins TRBV19 and TRBJ2-3; D uncertain. V dropped 3 bases and J dropped 2 bases, with 9 bases sitting between them. Germline assignment: CDR1 LNHDA and CDR2 SQIVND (reference sequence). The CDR3 contains 14 residues. CDR3 in amino acids: CASSIVYPTDTQYF. CDR3 DNA: TGTGCCAGTAGTATTGTCTACCCCACAGATACGCAGTATTTT.

The rearrangement uses TRBV11-2 and TRBJ1-2, with D possibly TRBD1 on 6 matching bases. Germline CDR1 reads SGHAT; CDR2 reads FQNNGV. The CDR3 contains 14 residues. Deletions cut 4 bases from V and 4 bases from J, with 13 bases between. The CDR3 spells CASSSLQGTYGYTF. The CDR3 nucleotides are TGTGCCAGCAGCTCCCTGCAGGGGACCTATGGCTACACCTTC.

This chain uses TRBV6-5 with TRBJ1-2; D ambiguous. This CDR3 contains 12 residues. V was trimmed by 7 bases and J by 5 bases, leaving 11 bases between them. Germline V gene sequence: CDR1 MNHEY, CDR2 SVGAGI. The CDR3 spells CASKTVEYGYTF. The CDR3 DNA follows: TGTGCCAGCAAAACCGTGGAGTATGGCTACACCTTC.

V gene TRBV6-5 combines with J gene TRBJ2-2; D is uncertain. The CDR3 loop spans 13 amino acids. Germline-derived CDR1 and CDR2 are MNHEY and SVGAGI. Trimming shortened V by 5 bases and J by 3 bases, and 7 bases separated the two germline ends. This CDR3 is CASSKHDTGELFF. For the CDR3, the DNA is TGTGCCAGCAGTAAACACGACACCGGGGAGCTGTTTTTT.

V is TRBV11-2 and J is TRBJ1-4; 12 positions agree with TRBD1. Trimming cost V 2 bases and J 0 bases; bases outside gene matches: 4. Germline CDR1 is SGHAT and CDR2 is FQNNGV. This CDR3 spans 18 amino acids. The CDR3 region has the DNA TGTGCCAGCAGCTTAAGGGACAGGGGGCTCGCAACTAATGAAAAACTGTTTTTT. It codes for CASSLRDRGLATNEKLFF.

The V call is TRBV13, the J call TRBJ1-1; 9 bases fit TRBD1. Germline loops: CDR1 PRHDT, CDR2 FYEKMQ (reference sequence). The CDR3 has 15 residues. J lost 1 base, V lost 1 base, and 1 base had no gene match. CDR3 amino acids: CASSLVTGGNTEAFF. CDR3 nucleotide sequence: TGTGCCAGCAGCTTAGTGACAGGGGGGAACACTGAAGCTTTCTTT.

The chain links TRBV5-5 to TRBJ1-1, with D possibly being TRBD1 (6 bases). V shed 0 bases and J shed 2 bases, with 11 bases lying between them. The length of the CDR3 is 15 residues. Per germline, CDR1 SGHKS and CDR2 YYEKEE (reference sequence). CDR3 sequence: CASSLEGGFNTEAFF. The CDR3 nucleotides are TGTGCCAGCAGCTTGGAAGGGGGATTTAACACTGAAGCTTTCTTT.

The J gene is TRBJ1-2, the V gene TRBV27; maybe TRBD1 (5 bases). The V and J ends lost 4 bases and 4 bases respectively, with 13 bases between them. This CDR3 is built from 14 residues. Germline lookup yields CDR1 MNHEY and CDR2 SMNVEV (reference sequence). CDR3 loop: CASSSAGDGYGYTF. The CDR3 nucleotides read TGTGCCAGCAGTTCGGCGGGGGACGGCTATGGCTACACCTTC.

The V and J genes are TRBV5-4 and TRBJ2-3, with 9 bases fitting TRBD1. Germline assignment: CDR1 SGHNT and CDR2 YYREEE (reference sequence). V dropped 1 base and J dropped 2; count of bases not matched to a gene: 8. The CDR3 spans 17 residues. The CDR3 spells CASSLLRTGAFTDTQYF. In DNA form, the CDR3 reads TGTGCCAGCAGCTTGCTGAGGACAGGGGCTTTCACAGATACGCAGTATTTT.